This T cell receptor (beta chain) was obtained from a study of post-analysis software for immune sequencing data. Study results and limitations: Roughly five TRBV segments appeared more often in patients than in controls, and TRBV5-6, TRBV5-1 and TRBV20-1 were among these. For normalized Chao1 diversity, multiple sclerosis patients scored significantly lower than controls did.

Tagging with unique molecular identifiers was a feature of the TCR beta cDNA libraries. TCRdb redid the calling of the PCR reads with MiXCR, one entry per CDR3 protein. The sample contains 700,000 to 900,000 distinct CDR3 sequences, more than 45% of which appear only once. The CDR3 loop spans 17 amino acids. Between the trimmed V and J ends, which lost 1 base and 0 bases, there was a span of 14 bases. Germline-derived CDR1 and CDR2 are MGHRA and YSYEKL. This clonotype was counted between two and nine times. What it recognizes is unknown. This sequence was found in a girl aged 5 to 17 with multiple sclerosis. The sample consisted of blood. V is TRBV4-1 and J is TRBJ2-3; tentatively, D is TRBD2 (6 bases). The CDR3 sequence is CASSQASGRTSTDTQYF. The CDR3 DNA reads as TGCGCCAGCAGCCAAGCTTCGGGGAGGACTAGCACAGATACGCAGTATTTT.